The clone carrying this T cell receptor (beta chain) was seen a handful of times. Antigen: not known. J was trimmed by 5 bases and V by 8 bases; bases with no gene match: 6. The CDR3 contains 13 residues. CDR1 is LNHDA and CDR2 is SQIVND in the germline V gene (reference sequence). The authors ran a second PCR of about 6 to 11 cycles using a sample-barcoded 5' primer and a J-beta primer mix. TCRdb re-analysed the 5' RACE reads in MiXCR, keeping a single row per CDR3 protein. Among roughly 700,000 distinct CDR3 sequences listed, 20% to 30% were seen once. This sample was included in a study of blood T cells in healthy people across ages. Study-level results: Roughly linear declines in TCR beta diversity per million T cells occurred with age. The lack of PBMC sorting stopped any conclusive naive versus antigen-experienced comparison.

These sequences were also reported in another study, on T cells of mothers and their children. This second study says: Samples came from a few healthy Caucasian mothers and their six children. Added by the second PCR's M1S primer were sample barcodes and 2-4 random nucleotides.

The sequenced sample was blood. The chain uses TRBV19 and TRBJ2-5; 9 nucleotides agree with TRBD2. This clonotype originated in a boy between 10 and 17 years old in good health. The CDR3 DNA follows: TGTGCCAGTTCTGGACTAGCGATGGAGACCCAGTACTTC. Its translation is CASSGLAMETQYF.